The 7 T cell receptor beta chains below all came from one sample that was sequenced in a study of blood T cell repertoires in COVID-19. The data were produced by immunoSEQ multiplex PCR, yet TCRdb's version contains in-frame clones alone and is incomplete. The sample carries hundreds of thousands of clones, 80% to 90% recorded once. Sequenced sample: peripheral blood. These TCRs come from a woman aged 18-29 years with acute or convalescent COVID-19.

The chain joins TRBV11-1 to TRBJ2-3, with no clear D. V shed 5 bases and J shed 1 base, with 13 bases lying between them. Germline V gene data show CDR1 as SGHAT and CDR2 as FQDESV (reference sequence). The CDR3 is 15 amino acids. The CDR3 region is CASSPPRFGTDTQYF. The CDR3 bases are TGTGCCAGCAGCCCCCCGAGGTTTGGCACAGATACGCAGTATTTT.

CDR3 protein: CASSPLPEVYGYTF. The CDR3 DNA is TGTGCCAGCAGTCCCCTACCCGAGGTCTATGGCTACACCTTC. The gene calls are TRBV27 and TRBJ1-2; D is uncertain. The CDR3 covers 14 residues. Germline loops: CDR1 MNHEY, CDR2 SMNVEV (reference sequence). Trimming took off 5 bases at V and 4 bases at J, with 14 bases between the two ends.

The chain is built from TRBV24-1 and TRBJ1-2; TRBD1 might be the D (6 bases). Trimming left V 2 bases short and J 1 base short, with 10 bases between. The germline CDR1 and CDR2 sequences are KGHDR and SFDVKD. This CDR3 has 15 residues. CDR3 region: CATSDYREGNYGYTF. CDR3 nucleotides: TGTGCCACCAGTGATTACAGGGAGGGTAACTATGGCTACACCTTC.

The chain recombines TRBV12-5 with TRBJ2-2, with TRBD2 matching 9 bases. Germline values: CDR1 LGHNT, CDR2 FRNRAP. The V gene end was trimmed by 1 base and the J gene end by 4 bases; junction bases not matched to a gene: 7. CDR3 length equals 17 residues. CDR3: CASGLGSGGSGTGELFF. The CDR3 DNA reads as TGTGCTAGTGGTTTGGGAAGCGGGGGGAGCGGCACCGGGGAGCTGTTTTTT.

The chain joins TRBV6-2 or TRBV6-3 to TRBJ1-5; the D gene is possibly TRBD1 (5 bases). Between the trimmed V and J ends, which lost 5 bases and 11 bases, there was a span of 10 bases. Germline V lookup: CDR1 MNHEY, CDR2 SVGEGT. This CDR3 contains 11 residues. CDR3 amino acids: CASSTGSAQHF. The CDR3 DNA sequence: TGTGCCAGCAGTACAGGCTCAGCCCAGCATTTT.

In DNA, the CDR3 is TGTGCCAGCAGCTTGGGGGCCGCCTATGGCTACACCTTC. Its protein is CASSLGAAYGYTF. The rearrangement links TRBV5-6 to TRBJ1-2; D is unresolved. The CDR3 sequence is 13 residues long. V lost 0 bases to trimming and J lost 4 bases, with 7 bases between them. Germline V lookup: CDR1 SGHDT, CDR2 YYEEEE.

This clone was seen more than once but under ten times. The chain links TRBV4-1 to TRBJ1-4; D is undetermined. V was pared by 0 bases and J by 5 bases, with 13 bases between. Germline V gene lookup returns CDR1 MGHRA and CDR2 YSYEKL. This CDR3 contains 16 residues. CDR3 sequence: CASSQDREADNEKLFF. The CDR3 DNA sequence: TGCGCCAGCAGCCAAGACCGCGAGGCTGACAATGAAAAACTGTTTTTT.